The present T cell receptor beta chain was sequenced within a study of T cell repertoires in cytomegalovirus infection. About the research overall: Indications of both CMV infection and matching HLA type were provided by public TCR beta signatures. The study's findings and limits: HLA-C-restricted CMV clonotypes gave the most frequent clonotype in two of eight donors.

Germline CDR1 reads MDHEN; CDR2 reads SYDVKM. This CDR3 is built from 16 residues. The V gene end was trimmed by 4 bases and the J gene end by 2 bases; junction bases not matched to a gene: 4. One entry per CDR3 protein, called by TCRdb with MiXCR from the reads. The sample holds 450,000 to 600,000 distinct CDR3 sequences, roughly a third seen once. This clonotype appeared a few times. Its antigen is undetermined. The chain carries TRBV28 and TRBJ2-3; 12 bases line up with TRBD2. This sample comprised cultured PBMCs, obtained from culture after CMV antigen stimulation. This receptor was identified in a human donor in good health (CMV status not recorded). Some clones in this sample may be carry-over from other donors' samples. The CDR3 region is CASSSGTSGFTDTQYF. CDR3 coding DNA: TGTGCCAGCAGTTCGGGGACTAGCGGGTTCACAGATACGCAGTATTTT.